This T cell receptor (beta chain) is from a study of long-term antiretroviral therapy in people with HIV. Sequencing relied on immunoSEQ assay v3.0, run at survey level. Profiling relied on immunoSEQ multiplex PCR, and the TCRdb table lists in-frame clones only, not all of them. The table has tens of thousands of clones, about 96% seen once. The CDR3 sequence is 13 residues long. The V and J ends lost 4 bases and 3 bases respectively, with 8 bases between them. The germline CDR1 and CDR2 sequences are MGHRA and YSYEKL. Points on this clone: Antigen: not known.

Findings of the study overall: Across all time points, the repertoire was dominated by clones that expanded before ART. Against controls, HIV repertoires showed narrower ranges of CDR3 length.

The TCR comes from a woman aged 45-65 years with HIV. V gene TRBV4-1 combines with J gene TRBJ2-3; D gene ambiguous. Material: unsorted PBMCs, obtained 3.7 years after starting antiretroviral therapy. CDR3 sequence (DNA): TGCGCCAGCAGCCCCCTTTGGACAGATACGCAGTATTTT. Its protein is CASSPLWTDTQYF.